Following are 5 T cell receptor beta chains from one sample sequenced in a study of post-analysis software for immune sequencing data (dated by TCRdb to the mid-2010s). Study-level results and caveats: Patients showed significantly higher frequencies than controls for a handful of TRBV segments, among them TRBV5-6, TRBV5-1 and TRBV20-1.

Their recognized antigens are unknown. The library was built by means of PCR. TCRdb records Illumina HiSeq 2500 as the sequencer. Unique molecular identifiers were incorporated into TCR beta cDNA libraries to reduce PCR and sequencing biases. TCRdb took the public reads, trimmed them with fastp at Q25, ran MiXCR for clone calling and kept in-frame beta chains. Rows with a matching CDR3 protein are joined into one entry that keeps the most common DNA and genes. For this sample the table gives approximately 690,000 distinct CDR3 sequences, of which more than 50% were detected only once. The top ten hold approximately 11% of the sample. The specimen sequenced was blood. The receptors come from a girl aged 2 to 9 with multiple sclerosis.

The CDR3 DNA reads TGCGCCAGCAGCTTGATGGGAGGGGAGCAGTTCTTC. Amino acids: CASSLMGGEQFF. This sequence joins TRBV5-1 and TRBJ2-1; 7 bases are shared with TRBD2. Per the germline V gene, CDR1 is SGHRS and CDR2 is YFSETQ. The V segment lost 1 base and the J segment 10 bases; nucleotides outside the gene matches: 2. This CDR3 is 12 amino acids long.

This clonotype has a handful of counts. The rearrangement joins TRBV4-1 to TRBJ2-3; D might be TRBD2 (5 bases). The germline gives CDR1 MGHRA, CDR2 YSYEKL. CDR3 length: 16 residues. V lost 2 bases and J 3 bases, leaving 15 bases between the germline ends. CDR3 in amino acids: CASSQRESSGTDTQYF. CDR3 sequence (DNA): TGCGCCAGCAGCCAAAGGGAGTCTAGTGGGACAGATACGCAGTATTTT.

This clonotype was seen a few times. V gene TRBV11-2 combines with J gene TRBJ2-1; 8 positions agree with TRBD1. V dropped 4 bases and J dropped 4; count of bases not matched to a gene: 6. Germline V gives CDR1 SGHAT, CDR2 FQNNGV. The CDR3 is 15 residues long. CDR3 DNA: TGTGCCAGCAGCTCATGGACAGGGAGGTACAATGAGCAGTTCTTC. Protein sequence: CASSSWTGRYNEQFF. Full variable domain (missing parts from reference TRBV11-2 and TRBJ2-1): EAGVAQSPRYKIIEKRQSVAFWCNPISGHATLYWYQQILGQGPKLLIQFQNNGVVDDSQLPKDRFSAERLKGVDSTLKIQPAKLEDSAVYLCASSSWTGRYNEQFFGPGTRLTVL.

This rearrangement joins TRBV6-5 to TRBJ1-6; D unresolved. The CDR3 spans 13 residues. The germline CDR1 and CDR2 sequences are MNHEY and SVGAGI. V dropped 5 bases and J dropped 9 bases, with 11 bases sitting between them. CDR3 coding DNA: TGTGCCAGCAGTCCCAGAGAGGGTTCACCCCTCCACTTT. Translation gives CASSPREGSPLHF.

The sample holds a few counts of this clonotype. J is TRBJ2-5 and V is TRBV5-1, with TRBD2 matching 8 bases. J gave up 5 bases and V 1 base, and 13 bases lay outside the gene matches. In germline, CDR1 is SGHRS, CDR2 YFSETQ. The CDR3 has 17 residues. The CDR3 loop reads CASSLTRGGEYSETQYF. The CDR3 nucleotides are TGCGCCAGCAGCTTGACTCGGGGGGGGGAGTACTCGGAGACCCAGTACTTC. Looking up the rest from reference TRBV5-1 and TRBJ2-5 gives the full variable domain: KAGVTQTPRYLIKTRGQQVTLSCSPISGHRSVSWYQQTPGQGLQFLFEYFSETQRNKGNFPGRFSGRQFSNSRSEMNVSTLELGDSALYLCASSLTRGGEYSETQYFGPGTRLLVL.